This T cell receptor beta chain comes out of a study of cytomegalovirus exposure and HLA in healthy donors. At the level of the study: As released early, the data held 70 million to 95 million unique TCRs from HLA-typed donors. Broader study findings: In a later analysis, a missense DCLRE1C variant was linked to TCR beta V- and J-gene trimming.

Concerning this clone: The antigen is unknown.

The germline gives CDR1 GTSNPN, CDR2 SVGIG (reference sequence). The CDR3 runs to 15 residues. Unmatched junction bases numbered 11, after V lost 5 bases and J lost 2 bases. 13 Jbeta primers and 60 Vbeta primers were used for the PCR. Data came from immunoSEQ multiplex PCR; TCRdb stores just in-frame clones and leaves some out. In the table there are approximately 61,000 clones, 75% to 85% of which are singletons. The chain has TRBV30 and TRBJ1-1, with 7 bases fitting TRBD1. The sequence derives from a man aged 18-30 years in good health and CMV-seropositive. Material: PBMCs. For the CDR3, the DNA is TGTGCCTGGGCGAATTACAGGGGCGGAAACACTGAAGCTTTCTTT. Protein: CAWANYRGGNTEAFF.